Shown below are 13 T cell receptor beta chains from a single sample sequenced in a study of post-analysis software for immune sequencing data. Study results and limitations: TRBV5-6, TRBV5-1 and TRBV20-1 were among several TRBV segments more frequent in patients than controls.

Every TCR beta cDNA library bore unique molecular identifiers. Via MiXCR, TCRdb re-called the PCR reads, giving one row per CDR3 protein. This table holds hundreds of thousands of distinct CDR3 sequences, roughly 27% found once. For these TCRs, the target antigens are not known. Sequenced input: blood. These receptors all come from a girl aged 10 to 17 with multiple sclerosis.

This clonotype has only a few counts. The rearrangement uses TRBV20-1 and TRBJ1-5; 7 bases fit TRBD1. Germline assignment: CDR1 DFQATT and CDR2 SNEGSKA (reference sequence). The CDR3 runs 16 residues. Germline trimming cut 1 base from V and 2 bases from J; bases unmatched to any gene: 8. This CDR3 reads CSARAGDRVGNQPQHF. CDR3 nucleotides: TGCAGTGCTAGAGCCGGAGACAGGGTTGGCAATCAGCCCCAGCATTTT.

J is TRBJ2-1 and V is TRBV20-1; D is undetermined. CDR3 length equals 14 residues. V shed 1 base and J shed 5 bases, with 12 bases lying between them. Germline V gene data show CDR1 as DFQATT and CDR2 as SNEGSKA (reference sequence). As DNA, the CDR3 is TGCAGTGCTAGAGCTAGACTCCTCCACAATGAGCAGTTCTTC. Encoded protein: CSARARLLHNEQFF.

As DNA, the CDR3 is TGCGCCAGCAGCTTCCAGGGGTGGCGTGAGACCCAGTACTTC. As protein: CASSFQGWRETQYF. This rearrangement joins TRBV5-1 to TRBJ2-5, with D possibly TRBD1 on 6 matching bases. Germline lookup yields CDR1 SGHRS and CDR2 YFSETQ. V lost 2 bases, J lost 5 bases, and 13 bases lay in between. The CDR3 loop spans 14 amino acids.

This sequence joins TRBV20-1 and TRBJ2-1, with D maybe TRBD2 (5 bases). The V end was cut by 6 bases, the J end by 8 bases, with 11 bases between. There are 11 residues in the CDR3. The germline CDR1 and CDR2 sequences are DFQATT and SNEGSKA (reference sequence). In nucleotides, the CDR3 is TGCAGTGCCAGCGGCGTGGATGAGCAGTTCTTC. Its translation: CSASGVDEQFF.

This clonotype was seen repeatedly, ten times or more. This chain joins TRBV9 and TRBJ2-5, with 7 bases matching TRBD1. The germline CDR1 and CDR2 sequences are SGDLS and YYNGEE. Germline trimming cut 4 bases from V and 5 bases from J; bases unmatched to any gene: 11. The CDR3 runs to 15 residues. The CDR3 DNA reads TGTGCCAGCAGCTCGCGACAGGGCCGTGGGGAGACCCAGTACTTC. Protein sequence: CASSSRQGRGETQYF.

This clonotype turned up a few times. The V and J genes are TRBV5-1 and TRBJ2-5, with D perhaps TRBD2 (6 bases). This CDR3 is 16 amino acids long. Germline V gene lookup returns CDR1 SGHRS and CDR2 YFSETQ. V shed 1 base and J shed 1 base, with 14 bases lying between them. For the CDR3, the DNA is TGCGCCAGCAGCTTGAGGCAGGGAGGCGTCCAAGAGACCCAGTACTTC. Translation gives CASSLRQGGVQETQYF.

This clonotype was observed a handful of times. The chain uses TRBV3-1 and TRBJ2-5; D may be TRBD2 (5 bases). Per germline, CDR1 LGHDT and CDR2 YNNKEL (reference sequence). This CDR3 is built from 15 residues. V was shortened by 1 base and J by 2 bases, with 11 bases between the two germline ends. Here the CDR3 DNA reads TGTGCCAGCAGCCAAGGCGGGCTATCTCAAGAGACCCAGTACTTC. Protein sequence: CASSQGGLSQETQYF.

This clonotype was recorded only once. The rearrangement uses TRBV18 and TRBJ2-6; D uncertain. CDR1 is KGHSH and CDR2 is LQKENI in the germline V gene. V gave up 6 bases and J gave up 2 bases, with 5 bases separating them. This CDR3 has 13 residues. The CDR3 DNA reads as TGTGCCAGCTCCGAAACTGGGGCCAACGTCCTGACTTTC. Encoded protein: CASSETGANVLTF.

The chain employs TRBV28 and TRBJ2-3, with a tentative D call TRBD2 (6 bases). V was cut by 1 base and J by 8 bases, with 10 bases left in between. The V gene's germline CDR1 is MDHEN and CDR2 SYDVKM. The CDR3 covers 13 residues. CDR3 region: CASSLLKRATQYF. The DNA of the CDR3 is TGTGCCAGCAGTTTATTGAAGCGGGCTACGCAGTATTTT.

The chain joins TRBV12-5 to TRBJ2-4; D might be TRBD1 (5 bases). Gene TRBJ2-5 matches the end of the DNA better, so the J call may be wrong. The CDR3 sequence is 13 residues long. Germline loops: CDR1 LGHNT, CDR2 FRNRAP. CDR3 region: CASGRHNQGTQYF. The CDR3 DNA reads TGTGCTAGTGGCCGTCATAATCAGGGGACCCAGTACTTC.

V gene TRBV6-1 combines with J gene TRBJ2-3; 9 nucleotides line up with TRBD1. This CDR3 has 13 amino acids. Germline V gene data show CDR1 as MNHNS and CDR2 as SASEGT. V lost 10 bases to trimming and J lost 7 bases; unmatched junction nucleotides: 9. The CDR3 here is CATSGTGTYTQYF. CDR3 DNA: TGTGCCACCTCCGGGACAGGGACTTATACGCAGTATTTT.

This clonotype was counted a few times. J is TRBJ2-3 and V is TRBV5-1; 8 bases align to TRBD2. Germline assignment: CDR1 SGHRS and CDR2 YFSETQ. The CDR3 contains 15 residues. V shed 7 bases, J shed 1 base, and the junction held 8 bases outside the gene matches. CDR3 sequence: CASRREGYGTDTQYF. CDR3 nucleotides: TGCGCCAGCCGCCGGGAGGGCTATGGCACAGATACGCAGTATTTT.

The chain combines TRBV7-2 with TRBJ1-1; D is perhaps TRBD1 (5 bases). CDR3 length equals 15 residues. Between the trimmed V and J ends, which lost 5 bases and 7 bases, there was a span of 20 bases. In germline, CDR1 is SGHTA, CDR2 FQGNSA. The CDR3 DNA reads TGTGCCAGCAGCCTAAACGGAGGGACCGGAGTTGAAGCTTTCTTT. This codes for CASSLNGGTGVEAFF. Together with reference TRBV7-2 and TRBJ1-1, the CDR3 gives the full variable domain: GAGVSQSPSNKVTEKGKDVELRCDPISGHTALYWYRQSLGQGLEFLIYFQGNSAPDKSGLPSDRFSAERTGGSVSTLTIQRTQQEDSAVYLCASSLNGGTGVEAFFGQGTRLTVV.